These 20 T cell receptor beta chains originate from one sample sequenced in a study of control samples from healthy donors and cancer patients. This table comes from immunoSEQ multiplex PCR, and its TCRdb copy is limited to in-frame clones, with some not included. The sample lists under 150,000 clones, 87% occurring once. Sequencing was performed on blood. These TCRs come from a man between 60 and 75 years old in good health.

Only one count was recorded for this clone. DNA of the CDR3: TGTGCCAGCAGCCGGGACAGGGGACCTGGAAACACCATATATTTT. Translating it yields CASSRDRGPGNTIYF. The chain uses TRBV7-2 and TRBJ1-3; the match to TRBD1 covers 10 bases. Germline V lookup: CDR1 SGHTA, CDR2 FQGNSA. The CDR3 spans 15 residues. V shed 5 bases and J 2 bases; nucleotides not matched to a gene: 3.

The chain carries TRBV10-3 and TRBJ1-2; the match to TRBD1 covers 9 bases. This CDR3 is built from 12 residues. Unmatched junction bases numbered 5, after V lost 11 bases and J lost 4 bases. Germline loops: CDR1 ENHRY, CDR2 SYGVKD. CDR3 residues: CASGQGRYGYTF. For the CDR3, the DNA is TGTGCCTCGGGACAGGGTCGCTATGGCTACACCTTC.

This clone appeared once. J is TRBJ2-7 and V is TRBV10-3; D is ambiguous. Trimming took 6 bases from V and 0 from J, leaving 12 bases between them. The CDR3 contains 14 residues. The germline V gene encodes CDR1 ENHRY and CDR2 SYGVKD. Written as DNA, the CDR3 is TGTGCCATCAGGCCGGACGTCAGCTCCTACGAGCAGTACTTC. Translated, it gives CAIRPDVSSYEQYF.

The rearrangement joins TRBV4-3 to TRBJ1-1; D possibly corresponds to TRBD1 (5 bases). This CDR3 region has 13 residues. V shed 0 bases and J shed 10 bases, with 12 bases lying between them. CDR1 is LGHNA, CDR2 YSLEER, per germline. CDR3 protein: CASSQDEGRAAFF. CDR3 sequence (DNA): TGCGCCAGCAGCCAAGATGAGGGGCGGGCAGCTTTCTTT.

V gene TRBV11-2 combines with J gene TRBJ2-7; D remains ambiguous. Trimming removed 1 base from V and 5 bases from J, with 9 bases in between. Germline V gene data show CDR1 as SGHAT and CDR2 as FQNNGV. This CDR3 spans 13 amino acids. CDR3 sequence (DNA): TGTGCCAGCAGCTTAGCCCGGTATAACGAGCAGTACTTC. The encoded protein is CASSLARYNEQYF.

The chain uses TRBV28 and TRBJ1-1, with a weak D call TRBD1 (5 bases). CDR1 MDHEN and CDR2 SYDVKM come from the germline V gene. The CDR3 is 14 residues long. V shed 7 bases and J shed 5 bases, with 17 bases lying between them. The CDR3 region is CASTPGGVLTEAFF. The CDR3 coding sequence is TGTGCCAGCACCCCGGGAGGGGTATTAACTGAAGCTTTCTTT.

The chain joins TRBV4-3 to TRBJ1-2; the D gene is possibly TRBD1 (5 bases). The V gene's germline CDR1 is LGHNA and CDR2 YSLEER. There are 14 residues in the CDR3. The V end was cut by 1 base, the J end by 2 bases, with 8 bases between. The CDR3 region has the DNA TGCGCCAGCAGCCAAGGGGACTTAAACTATGGCTACACCTTC. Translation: CASSQGDLNYGYTF.

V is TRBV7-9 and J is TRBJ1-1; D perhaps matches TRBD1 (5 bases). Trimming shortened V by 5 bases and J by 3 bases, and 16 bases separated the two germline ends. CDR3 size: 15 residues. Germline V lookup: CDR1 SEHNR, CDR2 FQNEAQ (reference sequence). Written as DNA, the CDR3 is TGTGCCAGCAGCCTACAGGCGACCCGCGACACTGAAGCTTTCTTT. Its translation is CASSLQATRDTEAFF. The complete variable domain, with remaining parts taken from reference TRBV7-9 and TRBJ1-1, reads DTGVSQNPRHKITKRGQNVTFRCDPISEHNRLYWYRQTLGQGPEFLTYFQNEAQLEKSRLLSDRFSAERPKGSFSTLEIQRTEQGDSAMYLCASSLQATRDTEAFFGQGTRLTVV.

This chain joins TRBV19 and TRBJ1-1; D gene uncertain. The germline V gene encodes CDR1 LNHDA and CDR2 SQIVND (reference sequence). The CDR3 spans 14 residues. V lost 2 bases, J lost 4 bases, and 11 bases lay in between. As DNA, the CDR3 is TGTGCCAGTAGTATACGGCGGCCGACCACTGAAGCTTTCTTT. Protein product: CASSIRRPTTEAFF.

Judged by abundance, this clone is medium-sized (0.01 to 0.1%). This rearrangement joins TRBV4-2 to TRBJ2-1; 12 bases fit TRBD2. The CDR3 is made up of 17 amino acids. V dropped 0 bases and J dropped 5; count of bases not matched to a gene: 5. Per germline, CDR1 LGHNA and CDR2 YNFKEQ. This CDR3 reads CASSQDVASGGDNEQFF. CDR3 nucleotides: TGTGCCAGCAGCCAAGATGTAGCTAGCGGGGGGGACAATGAGCAGTTCTTC.

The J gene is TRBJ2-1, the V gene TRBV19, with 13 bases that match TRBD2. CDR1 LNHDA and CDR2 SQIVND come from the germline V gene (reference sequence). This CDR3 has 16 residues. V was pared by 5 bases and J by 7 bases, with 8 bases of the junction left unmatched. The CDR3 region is CASSLRGLAGSNEQFF. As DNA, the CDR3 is TGTGCCAGTAGTCTCCGGGGACTAGCGGGGTCGAATGAGCAGTTCTTC.

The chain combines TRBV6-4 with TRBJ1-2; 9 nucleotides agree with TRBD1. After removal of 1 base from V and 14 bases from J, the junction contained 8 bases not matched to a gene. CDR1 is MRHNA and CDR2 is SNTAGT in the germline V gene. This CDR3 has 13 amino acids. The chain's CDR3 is CASSDLGTGTLTF. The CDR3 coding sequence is TGTGCCAGCAGTGACTTAGGGACAGGGACCCTAACCTTC.

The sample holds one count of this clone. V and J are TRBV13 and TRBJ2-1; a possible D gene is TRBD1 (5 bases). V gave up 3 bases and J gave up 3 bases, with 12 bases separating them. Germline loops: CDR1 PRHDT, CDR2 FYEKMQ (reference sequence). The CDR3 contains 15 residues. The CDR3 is CASSLRPGNYNEQFF. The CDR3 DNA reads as TGTGCCAGCAGCTTGAGGCCAGGGAACTACAATGAGCAGTTCTTC.

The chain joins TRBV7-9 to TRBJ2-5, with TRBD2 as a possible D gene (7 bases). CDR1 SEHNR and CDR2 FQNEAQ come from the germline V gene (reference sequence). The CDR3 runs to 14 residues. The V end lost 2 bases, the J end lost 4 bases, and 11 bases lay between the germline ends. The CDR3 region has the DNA TGTGCCAGCAGCTTAAGGGAGGGGGTAGAGACCCAGTACTTC. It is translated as CASSLREGVETQYF.

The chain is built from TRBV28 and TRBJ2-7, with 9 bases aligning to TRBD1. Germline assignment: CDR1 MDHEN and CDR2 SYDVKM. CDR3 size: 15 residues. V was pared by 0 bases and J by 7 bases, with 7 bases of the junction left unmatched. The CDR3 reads CASSLWGTGMREQYF. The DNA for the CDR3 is TGTGCCAGCAGTTTATGGGGGACAGGGATGCGGGAGCAGTACTTC.

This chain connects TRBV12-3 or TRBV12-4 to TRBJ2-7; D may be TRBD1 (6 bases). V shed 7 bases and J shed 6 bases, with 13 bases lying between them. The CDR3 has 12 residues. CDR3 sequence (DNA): TGTGCCAGCATTGACACAGGGCGCGAGCAGTACTTC. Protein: CASIDTGREQYF.

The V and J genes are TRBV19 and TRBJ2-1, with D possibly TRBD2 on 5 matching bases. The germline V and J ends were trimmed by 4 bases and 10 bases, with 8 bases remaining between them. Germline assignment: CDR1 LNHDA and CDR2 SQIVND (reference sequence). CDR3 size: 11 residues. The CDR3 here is CASSTGGEQFF. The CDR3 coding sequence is TGTGCCAGTAGTACGGGCGGGGAGCAGTTCTTC.

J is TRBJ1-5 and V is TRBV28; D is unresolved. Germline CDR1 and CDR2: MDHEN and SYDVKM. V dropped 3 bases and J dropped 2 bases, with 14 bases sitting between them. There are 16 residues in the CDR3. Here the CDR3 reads CASSFLEGWGNQPQHF. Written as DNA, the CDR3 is TGTGCCAGCAGTTTCTTAGAGGGCTGGGGCAATCAGCCCCAGCATTTT.

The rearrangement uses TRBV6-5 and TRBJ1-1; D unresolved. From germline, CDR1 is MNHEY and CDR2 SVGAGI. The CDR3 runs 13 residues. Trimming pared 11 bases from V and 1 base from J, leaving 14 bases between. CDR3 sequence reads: CAARFGANTEAFF. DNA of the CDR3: TGTGCCGCGCGATTTGGAGCGAACACTGAAGCTTTCTTT.

The CDR3 here is CASSLGTGGGETQYF. The CDR3 DNA reads TGTGCCAGCAGCCTCGGGACAGGCGGAGGGGAGACCCAGTACTTC. The V and J genes are TRBV7-9 and TRBJ2-5; 8 nucleotides agree with TRBD1. The germline gives CDR1 SEHNR, CDR2 FQNEAQ (reference sequence). Trimming took 5 bases from V and 5 from J; bases not matched to a gene: 10. The CDR3 contains 15 residues.